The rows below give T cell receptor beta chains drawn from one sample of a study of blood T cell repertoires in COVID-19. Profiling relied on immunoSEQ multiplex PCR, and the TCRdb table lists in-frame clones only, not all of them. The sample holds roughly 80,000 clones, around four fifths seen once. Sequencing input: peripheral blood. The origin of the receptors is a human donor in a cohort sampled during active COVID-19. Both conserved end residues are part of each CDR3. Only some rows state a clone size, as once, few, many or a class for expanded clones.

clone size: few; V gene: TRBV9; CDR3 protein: CASSAGTGNSGANVLTF
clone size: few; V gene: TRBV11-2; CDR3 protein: CASSLVGTGMVGELFF
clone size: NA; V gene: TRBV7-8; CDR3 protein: CASSLGAGKDYEQYF
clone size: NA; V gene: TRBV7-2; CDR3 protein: CASSSQGGRNTGELFF
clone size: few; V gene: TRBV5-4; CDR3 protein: CASSPGGLAGQETQYF
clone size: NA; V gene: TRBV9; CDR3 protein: CASSVDTSGSVTQYF
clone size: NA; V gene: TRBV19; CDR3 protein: CASSADRTSYSYNEQFF
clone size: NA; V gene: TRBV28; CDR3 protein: CASSFPGTREQYF
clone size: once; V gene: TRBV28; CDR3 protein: CASSRGFNSNQPQHF
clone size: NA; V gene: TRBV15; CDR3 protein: CATSAIPGTGAYEQYF
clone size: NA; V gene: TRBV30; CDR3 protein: CAWSATRGGYSYNEQFF
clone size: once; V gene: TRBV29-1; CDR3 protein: CSVVTGGEQYF
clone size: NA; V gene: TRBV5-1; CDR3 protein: CASSGGQGNTEAFF
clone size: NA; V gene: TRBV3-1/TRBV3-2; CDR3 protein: CASSFDRSYEQYF
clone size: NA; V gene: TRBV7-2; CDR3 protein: CASSLEGRRSLRYEQYF
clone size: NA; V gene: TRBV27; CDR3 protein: CASSAPRAARTFF
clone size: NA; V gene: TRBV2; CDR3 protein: CASSATGGNQPQHF
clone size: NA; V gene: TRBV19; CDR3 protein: CASSIRLAGFIEQFF
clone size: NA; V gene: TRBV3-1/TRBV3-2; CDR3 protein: CASSQHGTGSYEQYF
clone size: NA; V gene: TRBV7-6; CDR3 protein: CASSLARGSQETQYF
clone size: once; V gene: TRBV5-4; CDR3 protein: CASSVKTGANVLTF
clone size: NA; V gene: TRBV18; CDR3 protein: CASSLATNNSPLHF
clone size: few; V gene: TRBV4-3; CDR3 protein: CASSRGGAGDADTQYF
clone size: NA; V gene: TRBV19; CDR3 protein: CASSWDTSYEQYF
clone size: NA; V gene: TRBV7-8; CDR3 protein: CASSSTGPYSGNTIYF
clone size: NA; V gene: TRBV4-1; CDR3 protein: CASSQDPGGLLYEQYF
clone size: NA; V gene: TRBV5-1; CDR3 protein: CASSLGGQGAYEQYF
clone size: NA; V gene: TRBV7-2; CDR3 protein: CASSLVAGLGASYEQYF
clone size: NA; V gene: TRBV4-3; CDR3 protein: CASSQDDRLMNTEAFF
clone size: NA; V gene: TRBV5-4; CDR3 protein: CASSFKTGVWDEQYF
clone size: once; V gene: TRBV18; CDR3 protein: CASSQAFLNTEAFF
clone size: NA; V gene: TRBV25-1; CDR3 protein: CASSEHRMRKPLHF
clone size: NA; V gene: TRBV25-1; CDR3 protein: CATKDSLGTEAFF